Listed below are T cell receptor beta chains from one sample, sequenced in a study of cytomegalovirus exposure and HLA in healthy donors. Data came from immunoSEQ multiplex PCR; TCRdb stores just in-frame clones and leaves some out. The sample has approximately 93,000 clones; over 55% are singletons. Sequencing used PBMCs. The receptors stem from a boy younger than 18 in good health and CMV-seropositive. Each CDR3 is given with its conserved first and last residue. Fields, in order: clone size, V gene, D gene, J gene, CDR3 protein, CDR3 DNA. A D gene is named only where the DNA matches it firmly. Some rows mark clone size as missing; the rest say once, few, many or name a class of expanded clone.

few	TRBV6-1	NA	TRBJ1-1	CASSEARGTEAFF	TGTGCCAGCAGTGAAGCTAGAGGAACTGAAGCTTTCTTT
few	TRBV6-4	TRBD2	TRBJ2-7	CASSETSGGVSEQYF	TGTGCCAGCAGTGAGACTAGCGGGGGGGTCAGCGAGCAGTACTTC
NA	TRBV5-1	NA	TRBJ1-1	CASSHTDRRNTEAFF	TGCGCCAGCAGCCATACTGACAGGAGGAACACTGAAGCTTTCTTT
NA	TRBV29-1	TRBD1	TRBJ2-7	CSVHTPPGQGSYEQYF	TGCAGCGTGCACACACCACCGGGACAGGGATCCTACGAGCAGTACTTC
NA	TRBV30	NA	TRBJ1-3	CAMESQTISGNTIYF	TGTGCCATGGAGTCCCAGACGATCTCTGGAAACACCATATATTTT
few	TRBV6-5	TRBD1	TRBJ2-3	CASSFFSGQGADTQYF	TGTGCCAGCAGTTTTTTTTCGGGACAGGGGGCAGATACGCAGTATTTT
few	TRBV5-1	NA	TRBJ1-5	CASSLSGGNQPQHF	TGCGCCAGCAGCTTATCGGGGGGAAATCAGCCCCAGCATTTT
NA	TRBV11-3	NA	TRBJ1-1	CASSAYRGGGKAFF	TGTGCCAGCAGCGCCTATCGGGGAGGAGGGAAAGCTTTCTTT
few	TRBV2	NA	TRBJ1-1	CASSYTGEAFF	TGTGCCAGCAGTTATACAGGTGAAGCTTTCTTT
once	TRBV2	NA	TRBJ1-2	CASIWSLPGGYTF	TGTGCCAGCATTTGGTCGCTGCCCGGGGGCTACACCTTC
NA	TRBV11-2	TRBD2	TRBJ2-7	CASSPLAGGEQYF	TGTGCCAGCAGCCCACTAGCGGGAGGCGAGCAGTACTTC
few	TRBV27	NA	TRBJ2-7	CASSRTGGGEQYF	TGTGCCAGCAGTAGAACAGGGGGGGGTGAGCAGTACTTC
once	TRBV2	NA	TRBJ1-2	CASSESGAPNYGYTF	TGTGCCAGCAGTGAGTCAGGGGCGCCCAACTATGGCTACACCTTC
NA	TRBV2	TRBD2	TRBJ2-7	CASRATSGGTYEQYF	TGTGCCAGCAGGGCAACTAGCGGGGGGACCTACGAGCAGTACTTC
NA	TRBV21-1	NA	TRBJ1-2	CASSPGSYYGYTF	TGTGCCAGCAGTCCCGGGTCGTACTATGGCTACACCTTC
NA	TRBV2	NA	TRBJ1-5	CASRGYNQPQNF	TGTGCCAGTAGGGGGTACAATCAGCCCCAGAATTTT